These 21 T cell receptor beta chains share one sample of origin, sequenced in a study of post-analysis software for immune sequencing data. The study, taken as a whole, reports: Relative to controls, patients had a few TRBV segments at higher frequency, with TRBV5-6, TRBV5-1 and TRBV20-1 among these.

Tagging with unique molecular identifiers was a feature of the TCR beta cDNA libraries. TCRdb independently ran MiXCR on the PCR reads; one entry per CDR3 protein. In the table there are approximately 570,000 distinct CDR3 sequences, roughly 47% of which are singletons. Their antigens are not known. Sequenced input: blood. Receptors were obtained from a girl between 5 and 17 years old with multiple sclerosis.

This chain uses TRBV7-9 with TRBJ1-4; D is unclear. Germline-derived CDR1 and CDR2 are SEHNR and FQNEAQ (reference sequence). The CDR3 loop spans 15 amino acids. The V end was cut by 5 bases, the J end by 8 bases, with 18 bases between. The CDR3 here is CASSPSNRAREKLFF. DNA of the CDR3: TGTGCCAGCAGCCCGAGTAACCGGGCGCGAGAAAAACTGTTTTTT. Full variable domain (rest looked up from reference TRBV7-9 and TRBJ1-4): DTGVSQNPRHKITKRGQNVTFRCDPISEHNRLYWYRQTLGQGPEFLTYFQNEAQLEKSRLLSDRFSAERPKGSFSTLEIQRTEQGDSAMYLCASSPSNRAREKLFFGSGTQLSVL.

The chain is built from TRBV5-5 and TRBJ2-5; 9 bases are shared with TRBD2. CDR3 length: 16 residues. V gave up 3 bases and J gave up 1 base; unmatched junction bases: 7. Germline assignment: CDR1 SGHKS and CDR2 YYEKEE (reference sequence). CDR3 region: CASSSRSGSPQETQYF. DNA for the CDR3: TGTGCCAGCAGCTCTCGTAGCGGGAGCCCCCAAGAGACCCAGTACTTC. The variable domain in full, completed from reference TRBV5-5 and TRBJ2-5, reads DAGVTQSPTHLIKTRGQQVTLRCSPISGHKSVSWYQQVLGQGPQFIFQYYEKEERGRGNFPDRFSARQFPNYSSELNVNALLLGDSALYLCASSSRSGSPQETQYFGPGTRLLVL.

The chain employs TRBV5-6 and TRBJ2-3, with 9 bases lining up with TRBD1. The length of the CDR3 is 15 residues. Germline V CDR1 and CDR2: SGHDT, YYEEEE. V lost 4 bases and J lost 3; bases outside the gene matches: 6. Here the CDR3 reads CASSRTGGATDTQYF. CDR3 coding DNA: TGTGCCAGCAGCAGAACAGGGGGCGCGACAGATACGCAGTATTTT.

This clonotype was recorded once. This sequence joins TRBV12-5 and TRBJ1-2; no clear D. The CDR3 sequence is 16 residues long. The ends were cut back, 6 bases at V and 0 bases at J, with 17 bases in the middle. Germline CDR1 reads LGHNT; CDR2 reads FRNRAP. The CDR3 protein is CASGTITRQTNYGYTF. The DNA of the CDR3 is TGTGCTAGTGGAACCATTACTCGGCAAACTAACTATGGCTACACCTTC.

The chain joins TRBV2 to TRBJ1-1; D possibly corresponds to TRBD1 (5 bases). This CDR3 region has 13 residues. Germline V gene data show CDR1 as SNHLY and CDR2 as FYNNEI. The V gene lost 10 bases and the J gene lost 2 bases, with 14 bases spanning the gap. As DNA, the CDR3 is TGTGCCAACAAACTTACAGGAAACACTGAAGCTTTCTTT. Its translation: CANKLTGNTEAFF.

This chain joins TRBV5-1 and TRBJ2-3; 11 bases are shared with TRBD2. The CDR3 covers 15 residues. The ends lost 6 bases at V and 6 bases at J; junction bases unmatched: 9. The germline CDR1 and CDR2 sequences are SGHRS and YFSETQ. CDR3 coding DNA: TGCGCCAGCACCCTAGCGGGGGGCCCCCCCGATACGCAGTATTTT. Translating it yields CASTLAGGPPDTQYF.

The rearrangement uses TRBV3-1 and TRBJ2-1; 10 bases fit TRBD2. J gave up 10 bases and V 1 base, and 10 bases lay outside the gene matches. The CDR3 contains 16 residues. CDR1 is LGHDT and CDR2 is YNNKEL in the germline V gene (reference sequence). CDR3 coding DNA: TGTGCCAGCAGCCAAGCTAGCGGGAGCCCACCCTACGAGCAGTTCTTC. Translating gives CASSQASGSPPYEQFF.

This clonotype was picked up a small number of times. V gene TRBV9 combines with J gene TRBJ2-1; D call uncertain. V was clipped by 2 bases and J by 1 base, with 7 bases between them. In germline, CDR1 is SGDLS, CDR2 YYNGEE. The CDR3 is 14 residues long. CDR3 region: CASSVLGSYNEQFF. The CDR3 DNA follows: TGTGCCAGCAGCGTCTTGGGGTCCTACAATGAGCAGTTCTTC. Full variable domain (outside the CDR3, taken from reference TRBV9 and TRBJ2-1): DSGVTQTPKHLITATGQRVTLRCSPRSGDLSVYWYQQSLDQGLQFLIQYYNGEERAKGNILERFSAQQFPDLHSELNLSSLELGDSALYFCASSVLGSYNEQFFGPGTRLTVL.

The CDR3 DNA follows: TGTGCCACCAGCAGAGATGAGGTGAGGGCTTTCTTT. Amino acid sequence: CATSRDEVRAFF. This chain uses TRBV15 with TRBJ1-1; D is unresolved. CDR1 and CDR2 from the germline V gene are LNHNV and YYDKDF (reference sequence). The germline V and J ends were trimmed by 0 bases and 11 bases, with 10 bases remaining between them. This CDR3 region has 12 residues.

Points on this clonotype: The junction differs from germline at one of its ends, possibly a read error. This chain uses TRBV12-3 or TRBV12-4 with TRBJ1-1; D may be TRBD1 (6 bases). The CDR3 runs to 14 residues. The CDR3 here is CASSLGGGDTKAFF. CDR3 nucleotides: TGTGCCAGCAGTCTCGGGGGAGGGGACACTAAAGCTTTCTTT.

This clonotype was counted many times. The chain couples TRBV10-1 to TRBJ2-1; D unclear. With 2 bases removed from V and 4 bases from J, the gap between germline ends came to 9 bases. Germline-derived CDR1 and CDR2 are WNHNN and SYGVQD (reference sequence). The CDR3 extends over 14 amino acids. The CDR3 is CASSESLAYNEQFF. CDR3 coding DNA: TGCGCCAGCAGTGAGAGCTTAGCTTACAATGAGCAGTTCTTC.

The rearrangement links TRBV19 to TRBJ2-1; no reliable D call. CDR1 and CDR2 from the germline V gene are LNHDA and SQIVND (reference sequence). Trimming left V 9 bases short and J 5 bases short, with 14 bases between. The CDR3 extends over 13 amino acids. In DNA, the CDR3 is TGTGCCAGCGGAGCCCGCCGGAACAATGAGCAGTTCTTC. Translating gives CASGARRNNEQFF.

The genes are TRBV6-1 and TRBJ1-2, with TRBD1 as a possible D gene (5 bases). CDR3 length: 13 amino acids. The V gene's germline CDR1 is MNHNS and CDR2 SASEGT. Trimming removed 5 bases from V and 4 bases from J, with 11 bases in between. The CDR3 reads CASSIPGLYGYTF. The CDR3 bases are TGTGCCAGCAGTATTCCGGGACTCTATGGCTACACCTTC.

This clonotype was detected only a few times. The V gene is TRBV10-3, the J gene TRBJ2-3; 11 bases fit TRBD2. Germline V CDR1 and CDR2: ENHRY, SYGVKD. The CDR3 totals 14 residues. Trimming cost V 7 bases and J 3 bases; bases outside gene matches: 3. CDR3 DNA: TGTGCCATCAAACTAGCGGGAGATACAGATACGCAGTATTTT. This sequence encodes CAIKLAGDTDTQYF.

A note on this clonotype: This may be a read error, as it is one base from a much larger clone. This rearrangement joins TRBV5-6 to TRBJ2-1, with TRBD1 as a possible D gene (6 bases). CDR3 length: 15 amino acids. Trimming removed 1 base at V and 0 bases at J, with 8 bases between. Germline values: CDR1 SGHDT, CDR2 YYEEEE. This CDR3 is CASSLTGNSYNEQFF. CDR3 nucleotide sequence: TGTGCCAGCAGCTTGACAGGGAACTCCTACAATGAGCAGTTCTTC.

The V and J genes are TRBV3-1 and TRBJ2-2; D unclear. This CDR3 comprises 14 residues. V dropped 3 bases and J dropped 1 base, with 6 bases sitting between them. From germline, CDR1 is LGHDT and CDR2 YNNKEL (reference sequence). CDR3 coding DNA: TGTGCCAGCAGCCAGCAACGGAACACCGGGGAGCTGTTTTTT. It translates to CASSQQRNTGELFF.

The chain carries TRBV7-2 and TRBJ1-6, with D tentatively TRBD1 (6 bases). The CDR3 runs 16 residues. Trimming took off 2 bases at V and 5 bases at J, with 13 bases between the two ends. The germline gives CDR1 SGHTA, CDR2 FQGNSA. CDR3 DNA: TGTGCCAGCAGCTTAATCTTAACAGGGAATAATTCACCCCTCCACTTT. As protein: CASSLILTGNNSPLHF.

In this sample, this clonotype turned up a few times. The chain carries TRBV9 and TRBJ2-3; no definite D call. There are 13 residues in the CDR3. CDR1 is SGDLS and CDR2 is YYNGEE in the germline V gene. V was pared by 0 bases and J by 4 bases, with 6 bases between. The CDR3 DNA reads as TGTGCCAGCAGCGTAGCTGGGGCAGATACGCAGTATTTT. It is translated as CASSVAGADTQYF.

The chain has TRBV5-1 and TRBJ2-2, with 9 bases lining up with TRBD1. Germline V gene sequence: CDR1 SGHRS, CDR2 YFSETQ. The V segment lost 4 bases and the J segment 3 bases; nucleotides outside the gene matches: 7. The CDR3 is 16 amino acids. The CDR3 DNA sequence: TGCGCCAGCAGCCAGGAGGGACAGGGTGACACCGGGGAGCTGTTTTTT. Translated: CASSQEGQGDTGELFF.

This clonotype was detected a few times. At one end the junction does not follow the germline gene, possibly because of a read error. This sequence joins TRBV13 and TRBJ2-4; weak D call: TRBD2 (6 bases). Germline loops: CDR1 PRHDT, CDR2 FYEKMQ (reference sequence). The CDR3 totals 12 residues. The CDR3 region has the DNA TGTGTCAGCAGCCCAAACTCTCCGGGACTGTACTTC. Protein: CVSSPNSPGLYF.

The V call is TRBV5-1, the J call TRBJ1-2; D is undetermined. V lost 0 bases to trimming and J lost 2 bases, with 8 bases between them. Germline values: CDR1 SGHRS, CDR2 YFSETQ. The length of the CDR3 is 14 residues. CDR3 amino acids: CASSLEVGNYGYTF. CDR3 coding DNA: TGCGCCAGCAGCTTGGAGGTCGGAAACTATGGCTACACCTTC.